This TCR beta chain was found in a study of beta chain features in type 1 diabetes. CD45RO/CCR7/CD25/CD127/CD95/CD27 sorting isolated CD4+ naive, central memory, regulatory and stem cell-like memory cells. Study-wide findings and caveats: Patients' naive, central memory and Treg TCRB repertoires seemed closer to one another than those of healthy donors.

Investigators reverse transcribed all isolated RNA, so they sequenced expressed TCRB transcripts. Using immunoSEQ multiplex PCR, the repertoire was profiled, and TCRdb retains in-frame clones only, with some absent. The sample contains some 400,000 clones, over 13% of which appear only once. CDR1 and CDR2 from the germline V gene are MGHDK and SYGVNS. With V trimmed by 1 base and J by 2 bases, 2 bases remained unmatched. The CDR3 consists of 15 residues. Only a few counts were recorded for this clone. Its specificity is unknown. Sequenced material: naive CD4+ T cells from blood. This chain connects TRBV25-1 to TRBJ2-1, with 7 bases matching TRBD1. The TCR was taken from a young woman in good health. The CDR3 here is CASSELQGTYNEQFF. CDR3 DNA sequence: TGTGCCAGCAGTGAATTACAGGGGACCTACAATGAGCAGTTCTTC.